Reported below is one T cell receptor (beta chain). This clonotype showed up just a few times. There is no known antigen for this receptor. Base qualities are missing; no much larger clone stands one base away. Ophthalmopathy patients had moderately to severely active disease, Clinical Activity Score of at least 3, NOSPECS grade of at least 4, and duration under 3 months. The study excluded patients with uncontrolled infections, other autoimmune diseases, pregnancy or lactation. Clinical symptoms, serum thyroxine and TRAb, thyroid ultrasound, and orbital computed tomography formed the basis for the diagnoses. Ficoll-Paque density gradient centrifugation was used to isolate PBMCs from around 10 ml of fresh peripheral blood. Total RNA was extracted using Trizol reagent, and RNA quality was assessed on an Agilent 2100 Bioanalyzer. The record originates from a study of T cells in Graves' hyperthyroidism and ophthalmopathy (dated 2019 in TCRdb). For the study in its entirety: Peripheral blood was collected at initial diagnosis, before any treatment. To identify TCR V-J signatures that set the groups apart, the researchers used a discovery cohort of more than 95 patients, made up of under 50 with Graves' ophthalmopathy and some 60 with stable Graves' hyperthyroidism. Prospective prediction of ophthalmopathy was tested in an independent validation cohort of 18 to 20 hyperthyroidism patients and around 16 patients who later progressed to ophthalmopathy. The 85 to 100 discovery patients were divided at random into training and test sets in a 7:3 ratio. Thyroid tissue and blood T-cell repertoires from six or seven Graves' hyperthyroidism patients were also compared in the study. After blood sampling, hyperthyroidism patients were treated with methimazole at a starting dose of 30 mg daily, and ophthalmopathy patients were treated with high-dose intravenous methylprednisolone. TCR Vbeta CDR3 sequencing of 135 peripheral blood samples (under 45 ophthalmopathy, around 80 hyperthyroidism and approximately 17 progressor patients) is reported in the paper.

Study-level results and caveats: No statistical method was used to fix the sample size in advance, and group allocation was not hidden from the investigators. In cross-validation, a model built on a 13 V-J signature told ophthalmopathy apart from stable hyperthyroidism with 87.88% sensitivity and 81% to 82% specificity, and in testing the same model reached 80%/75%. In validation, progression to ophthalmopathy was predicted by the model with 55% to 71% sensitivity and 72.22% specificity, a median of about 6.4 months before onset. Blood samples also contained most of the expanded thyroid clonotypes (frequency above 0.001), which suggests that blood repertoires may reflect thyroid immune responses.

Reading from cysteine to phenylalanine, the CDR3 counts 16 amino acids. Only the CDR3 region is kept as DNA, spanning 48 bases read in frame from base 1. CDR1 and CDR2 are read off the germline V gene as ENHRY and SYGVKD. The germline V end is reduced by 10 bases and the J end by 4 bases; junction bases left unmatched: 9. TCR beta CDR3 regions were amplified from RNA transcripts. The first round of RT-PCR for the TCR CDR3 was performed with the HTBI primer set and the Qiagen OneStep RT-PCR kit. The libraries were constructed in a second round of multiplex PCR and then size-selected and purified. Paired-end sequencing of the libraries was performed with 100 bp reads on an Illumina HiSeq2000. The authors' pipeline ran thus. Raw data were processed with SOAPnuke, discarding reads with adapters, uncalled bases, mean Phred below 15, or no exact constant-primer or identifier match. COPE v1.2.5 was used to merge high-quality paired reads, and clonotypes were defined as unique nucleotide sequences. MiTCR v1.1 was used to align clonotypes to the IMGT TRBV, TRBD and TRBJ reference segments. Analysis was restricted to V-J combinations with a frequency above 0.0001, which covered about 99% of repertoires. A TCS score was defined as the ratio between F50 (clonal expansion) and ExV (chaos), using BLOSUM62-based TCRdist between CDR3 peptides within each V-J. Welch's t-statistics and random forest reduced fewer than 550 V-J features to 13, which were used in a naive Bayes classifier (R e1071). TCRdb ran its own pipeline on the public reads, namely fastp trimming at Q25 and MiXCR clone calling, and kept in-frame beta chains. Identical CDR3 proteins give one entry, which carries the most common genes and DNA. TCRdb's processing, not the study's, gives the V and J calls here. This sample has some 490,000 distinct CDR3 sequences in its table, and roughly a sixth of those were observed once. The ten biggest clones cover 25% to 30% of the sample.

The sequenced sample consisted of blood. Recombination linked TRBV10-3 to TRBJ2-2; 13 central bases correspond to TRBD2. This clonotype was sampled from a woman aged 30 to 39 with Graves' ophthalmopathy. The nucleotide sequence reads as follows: TGTGCCACCCTAGGACTAGCGGGAGATATCACCGGGGAGCTGTTTTTT. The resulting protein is CATLGLAGDITGELFF.